This TCR beta chain was retrieved from a study of siplizumab effects on memory and regulatory T cells. The V and J ends lost 4 bases and 5 bases respectively, with 5 bases between them. CDR3 length: 11 residues. CDR1 is KGHSH, CDR2 LQKENI, per germline. Data came from immunoSEQ multiplex PCR; TCRdb stores just in-frame clones and leaves some out. Among fewer than 45,000 clones listed, roughly 90% were seen once. Sample: naive CD4+ T cells sorted from blood. The source of this sequence is a human donor in good health. The V and J genes are TRBV18 and TRBJ1-2; D gene uncertain. CDR3 coding DNA: TGTGCCAGCTCACTCAGATATGGCTACACCTTC. Protein sequence: CASSLRYGYTF.